The rows below give T cell receptor beta chains drawn from one sample of a study of T cells of healthy individuals. TCRdb re-called the 5' RACE reads through MiXCR, storing one row per CDR3 protein. The sample records 60,000 to 80,000 distinct CDR3 sequences, under 20% being singletons. Receptor source: a human donor in good health. CDR3s include the opening cysteine and the closing phenylalanine or tryptophan. D genes are given only for firm matches. Only part of the rows carry a size: once, few, many, or a class if the clone is expanded.

d_gene	abundance	v_gene	j_gene	CDR3nt	CDR3aa
NA	many	TRBV18	TRBJ2-5	TGTGCCAGCTCACCACAGGGAGCGTTGGGCCAAGAGACCCAGTACTTC	CASSPQGALGQETQYF
NA	few	TRBV20-1	TRBJ2-1	TGCAGTGCTAGAGATTCTCGCGCGACTAACACCCAGTTCTTC	CSARDSRATNTQFF
NA	many	TRBV5-6	TRBJ2-5	TGTGCCAGCAGCTTGGGTACAGGGACCCAGTACTTC	CASSLGTGTQYF
NA	many	TRBV29-1	TRBJ2-2	TGCAGCGTTGAGGCCGGGGCCGGGGAGCTGTTTTTT	CSVEAGAGELFF
NA	many	TRBV11-2	TRBJ2-3	TGTGCCAGCAGCTTAGATCCAATTGGGGATACGCAGTATTTT	CASSLDPIGDTQYF
NA	NA	TRBV6-2/TRBV6-3	TRBJ2-1	TGTGCCAGCAAATTGGTAGCGGATTACAATGAGCAGTTCTTC	CASKLVADYNEQFF
NA	many	TRBV12-3/TRBV12-4	TRBJ2-5	TGTGCCAGCAGTGGAGAGACCCAGTACTTC	CASSGETQYF
NA	many	TRBV4-1	TRBJ2-1	TGCGCCAGCAGCTCACGACAAGGGCCTTCCTACAATGAGCAGTTCTTC	CASSSRQGPSYNEQFF
TRBD1	NA	TRBV5-1	TRBJ2-3	TGCGCCAGCAGCTTGGGGCAGGGGGCGCCCACAGATACGCAGTATTTT	CASSLGQGAPTDTQYF
TRBD1	NA	TRBV5-4	TRBJ1-6	TGTGCCAGCAGCCCCACGGACAGGGGGAATTCACCCCTCCACTTT	CASSPTDRGNSPLHF
TRBD2	few	TRBV6-1	TRBJ2-3	TGTGCCAGCAGGCCACTAGCGGGAGATGGAGATACGCAGTATTTT	CASRPLAGDGDTQYF
NA	NA	TRBV4-3	TRBJ1-4	TGCGCCAGCAGCCAAGACCCGGCGGCGGAAAAACTGTTTTTT	CASSQDPAAEKLFF
TRBD1	NA	TRBV20-1	TRBJ2-5	TGCAGTGCTAGAGGAGGGGACAGGAGGGAGACCCAGTACTTC	CSARGGDRRETQYF
NA	NA	TRBV5-6	TRBJ2-5	TGTGCCAGCAGCTACAGGGTAGAGACCCAGTACTTC	CASSYRVETQYF
NA	many	TRBV20-1	TRBJ2-1	TGCAGTGCTCAGGAGAGTAGGGCGTCCGGTGAGCAGTTCTTC	CSAQESRASGEQFF
TRBD2	many	TRBV12-3/TRBV12-4	TRBJ2-7	TGTGCCAGCAAACTAGCGGGGCCTTACGAGCAGTACTTC	CASKLAGPYEQYF
NA	many	TRBV7-6	TRBJ2-1	TGTGCCAGCAGCTTAGGGACTCCCTACAATGAGCAGTTCTTC	CASSLGTPYNEQFF
NA	NA	TRBV6-2/TRBV6-3	TRBJ2-4	TGTGCCAGCAGTTTTGCGGGAAAAAACATTCAGTACTTC	CASSFAGKNIQYF
TRBD1	many	TRBV20-1	TRBJ2-2	TGCAGCGCCCTGGGACAGGGGGTGTACACCGGGGAGCTGTTTTTT	CSALGQGVYTGELFF
NA	NA	TRBV5-1	TRBJ1-5	TGCGCCAGCAGCTTGGGAGACGCTAGCAATCAGCCCCAGCATTTT	CASSLGDASNQPQHF
NA	few	TRBV25-1	TRBJ2-7	TGTGCCAGCAGCGGCGGGGCAGGGTCCCTCTACGAGCAGTACTTC	CASSGGAGSLYEQYF
NA	few	TRBV7-2	TRBJ1-3	TGTGCCAGCAGCGGGAGGCGTGGGGGGCTTGGAAACACCATATATTTT	CASSGRRGGLGNTIYF
TRBD1	NA	TRBV4-1	TRBJ1-2	TGCGCCAGCAGCCAGGAACAGGGGGCAGGTTATGGCTACACCTTC	CASSQEQGAGYGYTF
NA	NA	TRBV7-3	TRBJ2-1	TGTGCCAGCAGCTTTGGTCTTAATGAGCAGTTCTTC	CASSFGLNEQFF
TRBD1	few	TRBV11-2	TRBJ1-6	TGTGCCAGCAGCCCCCAGGGGGCTGGAAATTCACCCCTCCACTTT	CASSPQGAGNSPLHF
NA	few	TRBV19	TRBJ2-2	TGTGCCAGTAGTATTCCCGGGGAGCTGTTTTTT	CASSIPGELFF
NA	few	TRBV6-2/TRBV6-3	TRBJ2-2	TGTGCCAGCAGTTACGGGGGGGAGCTGTTTTTT	CASSYGGELFF
NA	NA	TRBV28	TRBJ2-3	TGTGCCAGCAATCGCAGGGAAGCAGATACGCAGTATTTT	CASNRREADTQYF
TRBD1	few	TRBV6-5	TRBJ2-7	TGTGCCAGCAGTAGCCCCCGGGACAGCTACTACGAGCAGTACTTC	CASSSPRDSYYEQYF
TRBD1	many	TRBV20-1	TRBJ2-7	TGCAGTGCCCTAAACCCGGGACAGCTCGGTTACGAGCAGTACTTC	CSALNPGQLGYEQYF
NA	NA	TRBV18	TRBJ2-1	TGTGCCAGCTCACCACCGAGAGGTGATGAGCAGTTCTTC	CASSPPRGDEQFF
TRBD1	many	TRBV7-3	TRBJ2-5	TGTGCCAGCTCCCCAATGGGACAGCGACTCACGGCGACCCAGTACTTC	CASSPMGQRLTATQYF
NA	NA	TRBV6-2/TRBV6-3	TRBJ1-5	TGTGCCAGCAGCGGACTTTTTTCAGCCCAGCATTTT	CASSGLFSAQHF
NA	NA	TRBV4-3	TRBJ2-7	TGCGCCAGCAGCCAAGATCTCGGCCCCTACGAGCAGTACTTC	CASSQDLGPYEQYF
TRBD1	few	TRBV28	TRBJ1-3	TGTGCCAGCAGTTCAACCAGGGGGCCTGGAAACACCATATATTTT	CASSSTRGPGNTIYF
NA	few	TRBV7-2	TRBJ2-1	TGTGCCAGCAGCTTATTACACAATGAGCAGTTCTTC	CASSLLHNEQFF
TRBD1	many	TRBV10-3	TRBJ1-4	TGTGCCGCGACCAACGACAGGGGTAATGAAAAACTGTTTTTT	CAATNDRGNEKLFF
NA	many	TRBV3-1	TRBJ2-3	TGTGCCAGCAGTTTCAGCGGGGATACGCAGTATTTT	CASSFSGDTQYF
NA	many	TRBV9	TRBJ1-1	TGTGCCAGCAGCGGGGGGTCCCGGGGCTCGAACACTGAAGCTTTCTTT	CASSGGSRGSNTEAFF
TRBD1	few	TRBV19	TRBJ2-2	TGTGCCAGCCGACAGGGTCTGGACACCGGGGAGCTGTTTTTT	CASRQGLDTGELFF
TRBD1	many	TRBV5-5	TRBJ2-3	TGTGCCAGCAGCTTTTTTGACAGGGGGCAAGATACGCAGTATTTT	CASSFFDRGQDTQYF